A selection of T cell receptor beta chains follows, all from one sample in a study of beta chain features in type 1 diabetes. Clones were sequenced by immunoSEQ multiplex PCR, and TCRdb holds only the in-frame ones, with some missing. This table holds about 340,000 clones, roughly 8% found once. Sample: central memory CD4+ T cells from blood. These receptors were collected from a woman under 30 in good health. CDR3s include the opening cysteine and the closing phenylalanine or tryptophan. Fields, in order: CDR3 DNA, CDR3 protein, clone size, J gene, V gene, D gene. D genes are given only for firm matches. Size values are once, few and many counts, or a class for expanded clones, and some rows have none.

TGTGCCAGCAACCCGACGGGAGCTAACTATGGCTACACCTTC | CASNPTGANYGYTF | - | TRBJ1-2 | TRBV28 | -
TGTGCCAGCAGCTTATCCCCGGGACATTACAATGAGCAGTTCTTC | CASSLSPGHYNEQFF | - | TRBJ2-1 | TRBV7-3 | -
TGTGCCAGTAGTATTCAGGGGACGGTAGGAGAGACCCAGTACTTC | CASSIQGTVGETQYF | few | TRBJ2-5 | TRBV19 | -
TGTGCCAGCGGCACCGGGGAGCTGTTTTTT | CASGTGELFF | - | TRBJ2-2 | TRBV27 | -
TGTGCCAGCAGCCAAGATAGCCCGCGACAGGGGAGCTATGAGCAGTTCTTC | CASSQDSPRQGSYEQFF | few | TRBJ2-1 | TRBV7-2 | TRBD1
TGTGCCAGCTCACGGGCGATCCCCTTC | CASSRAIPF | - | TRBJ2-4 | TRBV18 | -
TGTGCCGGCAGCAGCCGGACTAGCGGGGGGAACGAGCAGTTCTTC | CAGSSRTSGGNEQFF | - | TRBJ2-1 | TRBV5-4 | TRBD2
TGTGCCAGCTCTCCCGCCGGGGACCATGGCTACACCTTC | CASSPAGDHGYTF | few | TRBJ1-2 | TRBV19 | -
TGTGCCAGCAGCCTGAGGCGGGGCCAAGAGACCCAGTACTTC | CASSLRRGQETQYF | - | TRBJ2-5 | TRBV7-2 | -
TGTGCCAGCAGCGTAGAGTCAGGGGGCGAGCAGTACTTC | CASSVESGGEQYF | - | TRBJ2-7 | TRBV9 | TRBD1
TGTGCCAGCAGTTACTCGAGGGCAGCCAACTATGGCTACACCTTC | CASSYSRAANYGYTF | few | TRBJ1-2 | TRBV6-5 | -
TGTGCCAGCAGTGCCGGGGTAACTAATGAAAAACTGTTTTTT | CASSAGVTNEKLFF | - | TRBJ1-4 | TRBV6-5 | -
TGTGCCAGCAGTTCGCCAACTAGCGGGAGAACACATGAGCAGTTCTTC | CASSSPTSGRTHEQFF | few | TRBJ2-1 | TRBV6-5 | TRBD2
TGTGCCAGCAGTGCCCTTTTAGCGGAGGCCTACAATGAGCAGTTCTTC | CASSALLAEAYNEQFF | few | TRBJ2-1 | TRBV28 | -
TGTGCCAGCAGCCAAGTGGGACAGGTCGACTATGGCTACACCTTC | CASSQVGQVDYGYTF | few | TRBJ1-2 | TRBV4-2 | TRBD1
TGTGCCAGCTCAACTTCGGGAGACGCAGATACGCAGTATTTT | CASSTSGDADTQYF | - | TRBJ2-3 | TRBV18 | -
TGCGCCAGCAGCCAAGGCGGGACGAACACCGGGGAGCTGTTTTTT | CASSQGGTNTGELFF | few | TRBJ2-2 | TRBV4-3 | -
TGTGCCAGCAGTTCGTTCACTGAAGCTTTCTTT | CASSSFTEAFF | - | TRBJ1-1 | TRBV6-1 | -
TGTGCCAGCTTAGAAGAGACCCAGTACTTC | CASLEETQYF | - | TRBJ2-5 | TRBV9 | -
TGCGCCAGCAGTGGATGGGTAAGAGGTCCACACTGGGGGTATAGCAATCAGCCCCAGCATTTT | CASSGWVRGPHWGYSNQPQHF | few | TRBJ1-5 | TRBV23-1 | -
TGTGCCAGCAGTGAAGCGGAGCGGAGCAACCAAGAGACCCAGTACTTC | CASSEAERSNQETQYF | few | TRBJ2-5 | TRBV6-1 | -
TGTGCCAGCAGTTGGCAGACCGACACTGAAGCTTTCTTT | CASSWQTDTEAFF | few | TRBJ1-1 | TRBV6-6 | -
TGTGCCAGCAGCCCTAGCGCCGCTTACAATGAGCAGTTCTTC | CASSPSAAYNEQFF | few | TRBJ2-1 | TRBV5-4 | -
TGTGCCAGCAGCTTGAGGGAGATGAACACTGAAGCTTTCTTT | CASSLREMNTEAFF | few | TRBJ1-1 | TRBV5-6 | -
TGTGCCAGCAGCTCGGGCAGGACTGGAAACACCATATATTTT | CASSSGRTGNTIYF | few | TRBJ1-3 | TRBV7-9 | -
TGTGCCAGCAGTTACGGAGGACGGACATCCGTTCGGGAGTACTTC | CASSYGGRTSVREYF | few | TRBJ2-7 | TRBV6-5 | -
TGTGCCAGCAGCCTAGGGGGGTCGAGCAATCAGCCCCAGCATTTT | CASSLGGSSNQPQHF | few | TRBJ1-5 | TRBV7-9 | -
TGCGCCAGCAGTAGACTAGCGGGAGTTCACACCGGGGAGCTGTTTTTT | CASSRLAGVHTGELFF | few | TRBJ2-2 | TRBV4-3 | TRBD2
TGTGCCAAAAAGGGGCTAGCGGGAGGACCTAACCAAGAGACCCAGTACTTC | CAKKGLAGGPNQETQYF | - | TRBJ2-5 | TRBV10-3 | TRBD2
TGTGCCAGCAGCCCATCTGGGGCGGGAGGGACCGGGGAGCTGTTTTTT | CASSPSGAGGTGELFF | many | TRBJ2-2 | TRBV4-2 | TRBD2
TGTGCCAGCAGACCCGGACAGGTGTCCACCGGGGAGCTGTTTTTT | CASRPGQVSTGELFF | few | TRBJ2-2 | TRBV28 | TRBD1
TGTGCCAGCAGCTACAGAGATACGCAGTATTTT | CASSYRDTQYF | many | TRBJ2-3 | TRBV7-2 | -
TGTGCCAGCAGCCATCAAACCTCTGGGGCCAACGTCCTGACTTTC | CASSHQTSGANVLTF | few | TRBJ2-6 | TRBV6-6 | -
TGTGCCAGCAGGTCCCCGACCAGGGCGGGGGAGCTGTTTTTT | CASRSPTRAGELFF | few | TRBJ2-2 | TRBV7-2 | -
TGTGCCAGCAGCTTGGGGGGCGAACAGACCCAGTACTTC | CASSLGGEQTQYF | few | TRBJ2-5 | TRBV5-4 | -
TGTGCCAGCAGTTACGGTTTGAACTATGGCTACACCTTC | CASSYGLNYGYTF | - | TRBJ1-2 | TRBV6-5 | -
TGTGCCAGCCGTGGACAGGGTAGAGAGACCCAGTACTTC | CASRGQGRETQYF | many | TRBJ2-5 | TRBV28 | TRBD1
TGTGCCAGCTCACCAAACCAGGGCAAGGAGACCCAGTACTTC | CASSPNQGKETQYF | - | TRBJ2-5 | TRBV18 | -
TGTGCCAGCAGTTCTTACTACGAGCAGTACTTC | CASSSYYEQYF | few | TRBJ2-7 | TRBV28 | -
TGTGCCAGCAGCGGCTCGGGGGCCTACGAGCAGTACTTC | CASSGSGAYEQYF | few | TRBJ2-7 | TRBV6-5 | -
TGCGCCAGCAGCCAAGAATTTCTCTTCGGGGAGCTGTTTTTT | CASSQEFLFGELFF | - | TRBJ2-2 | TRBV4-3 | -
TGTGCCAGCAGGATGGAGAACACTGAAGCTTTCTTT | CASRMENTEAFF | - | TRBJ1-1 | TRBV6-5 | -
TGCAGTGCAGTACAGGGAAACGAGCAGTACTTC | CSAVQGNEQYF | few | TRBJ2-7 | TRBV20-1 | -
TGTGCCAGCAGCTTTGGGACTACCCAAGAGACCCAGTACTTC | CASSFGTTQETQYF | - | TRBJ2-5 | TRBV7-9 | TRBD2
TGTGCCAGCAGCCTTCGGGACTCTCTTCGGGAGCTGTTTTTT | CASSLRDSLRELFF | - | TRBJ2-2 | TRBV2 | -
TGTGCCAGCAGTTCGACAGGGCCCTATCAGCCCCAGCATTTT | CASSSTGPYQPQHF | - | TRBJ1-5 | TRBV28 | TRBD1
TGTGCCAGCAGCTTAATCCTGAGCTCCTACAATGAGCAGTTCTTC | CASSLILSSYNEQFF | - | TRBJ2-1 | TRBV7-3 | -
TGTGCCAGCAGACTGGTTAGCGGGAGTCGGGCAGATACGCAGTATTTT | CASRLVSGSRADTQYF | few | TRBJ2-3 | TRBV7-9 | TRBD2
TGTGCCAGCAGTTACTCGGGACTGGGAAACACCATATATTTT | CASSYSGLGNTIYF | few | TRBJ1-3 | TRBV6-5 | -
TGTGCCAGCAGCGATCTAAGGGTGGGTGAAGCTTTCTTT | CASSDLRVGEAFF | - | TRBJ1-1 | TRBV9 | -
TGCAGCGTTGTGGCCGCCTCCTTTTCCAACTATGGCTACACCTTC | CSVVAASFSNYGYTF | - | TRBJ1-2 | TRBV29-1 | -
TGTGCCAGCAGCTTGGCTTCGTTGGGGACTAGCGGAAATGAGCAGTTCTTC | CASSLASLGTSGNEQFF | - | TRBJ2-1 | TRBV5-4 | TRBD2
TGTGCCAGCAGTTCCACGACATCGTTCAGGGAGTGGGAAAAACTGTTTTTT | CASSSTTSFREWEKLFF | - | TRBJ1-4 | TRBV27 | -
TGTGCCAGCAGCAGAGACAGGGTTTATGGCTACACCTTC | CASSRDRVYGYTF | many | TRBJ1-2 | TRBV6-1 | TRBD1
TGTGCCAGCAGCTCATTGGATCAGCCCCAGCATTTT | CASSSLDQPQHF | - | TRBJ1-5 | TRBV7-3 | -
TGTGCCAGCTCTGGGGGCACCAGTCGAGAGACCCAGTACTTC | CASSGGTSRETQYF | few | TRBJ2-5 | TRBV6-1 | -
TGTGCCAGCACACCTCGCTCCTGGGGGGAGACCCAGTACTTC | CASTPRSWGETQYF | - | TRBJ2-5 | TRBV6-1 | -